This T cell receptor (beta chain) is from a study of molecular identifiers for immune sequencing clone quantification. Study-wide context: Replicates partitioned RNA from approximately 20,000 or 100,000 naive CD8 cells into five parts, sequencing four.

CDR3 length: 15 residues. Per the germline V gene, CDR1 is MGHRA and CDR2 is YSYEKL. Trimming removed 1 base from V and 3 bases from J, with 12 bases in between. This clonotype was seen more than once but under ten times. The antigen is not known. TCRdb called the PCR reads again in MiXCR, with one record for every CDR3 protein. The sample gives about 100,000 distinct CDR3 sequences, roughly a third of which show up once; less than 5% is in the top ten. Study results and caveats: Barcodes shared by identical TCR molecules could lead to underestimated sizes of highly expanded clones.

The clonotype was recovered from a human donor in good health. Some libraries in this study had Jurkat cell RNA spiked in. The specimen sequenced was naive CD8+ T cells from blood, with Jurkat cell RNA spiked in. Indicated subset: FACS-sorted CD8+CD4-CCR7+CD45RA+ naive T cells. The chain combines TRBV4-1 with TRBJ1-2; no reliable D call. CDR3 protein: CASSQGFEADYGYTF. The CDR3 DNA is TGCGCCAGCAGCCAAGGATTCGAGGCAGACTATGGCTACACCTTC.